This passage covers 11 T cell receptor beta chains from one sample sequenced in a study of beta chain features in type 1 diabetes. What was sequenced were expressed TCRB transcripts, since all of the isolated RNA had been reverse transcribed. Measured with immunoSEQ multiplex PCR; TCRdb has only the in-frame clones, and not every one. The sample comprises 200,000 to 250,000 clones, roughly 9.6% of which are singletons, and just under 0.035% rests with the top ten. The sample consisted of naive CD4+ T cells from blood. The receptors come from a woman aged 18 to 35 in good health.

This rearrangement joins TRBV19 to TRBJ2-7; TRBD2 matches at 11 bases. This CDR3 comprises 15 residues. Germline CDR1 and CDR2: LNHDA and SQIVND (reference sequence). The V gene end was trimmed by 3 bases and the J gene end by 4 bases; junction bases not matched to a gene: 5. The DNA of the CDR3 is TGTGCCAGTAGTATTACTAGCGGGAGTTATTACGAGCAGTACTTC. This codes for CASSITSGSYYEQYF.

The J gene is TRBJ2-5, the V gene TRBV15; D might be TRBD1 (6 bases). Deletions cut 5 bases from V and 5 bases from J, with 18 bases between. The CDR3 length is 15 residues. Germline CDR1 reads LNHNV; CDR2 reads YYDKDF (reference sequence). CDR3 sequence: CATSGRQDGMETQYF. Here the CDR3 DNA reads TGTGCCACCAGCGGGAGACAGGATGGTATGGAGACCCAGTACTTC.

This clone was found a few times. This rearrangement joins TRBV30 to TRBJ2-1; 11 bases are shared with TRBD2. Germline CDR1 and CDR2: GTSNPN and SVGIG (reference sequence). This CDR3 is built from 15 residues. V shed 2 bases, J shed 3 bases, and the junction held 3 bases outside the gene matches. The DNA for the CDR3 is TGTGCCTGGAGTACCACTAGCGGGAGCTACAATGAGCAGTTCTTC. This encodes CAWSTTSGSYNEQFF.

The chain carries TRBV29-1 and TRBJ1-4, with 8 bases identical to TRBD1. The germline V gene encodes CDR1 SQVTM and CDR2 ANQGSEA. The CDR3 is 10 residues long. J gave up 8 bases and V 7 bases, and 0 bases lay outside the gene matches. The CDR3 DNA reads TGCAGCGGACAGGGGGAAAAACTGTTTTTT. Translated, it gives CSGQGEKLFF.

This clone was detected only a few times. The rearrangement uses TRBV2 and TRBJ2-2; TRBD2 matches at 12 bases. Germline trimming cut 5 bases from V and 4 bases from J; bases unmatched to any gene: 2. CDR1 is SNHLY, CDR2 FYNNEI, per germline. This CDR3 region has 15 residues. CDR3 residues: CASSPGLAGTGELFF. The CDR3, as DNA: TGTGCCAGCAGTCCGGGACTAGCGGGCACCGGGGAGCTGTTTTTT.

The chain has TRBV15 and TRBJ2-5; TRBD2 might be the D (6 bases). V dropped 3 bases and J dropped 3 bases, with 14 bases sitting between them. This CDR3 comprises 15 residues. In germline, CDR1 is LNHNV, CDR2 YYDKDF (reference sequence). In DNA form, the CDR3 reads TGTGCCACCAGCAGGCCTATAGGGGAGGAAGAGACCCAGTACTTC. Translating it yields CATSRPIGEEETQYF.

The chain employs TRBV4-2 and TRBJ2-5; 9 nucleotides line up with TRBD1. J lost 5 bases, V lost 4 bases, and 2 bases had no gene match. Germline V gene data show CDR1 as LGHNA and CDR2 as YNFKEQ. The CDR3 consists of 13 residues. CDR3: CASSRTGVETQYF. In DNA form, the CDR3 reads TGTGCCAGCAGCCGGACAGGGGTGGAGACCCAGTACTTC.

This clone was observed a handful of times. The V and J genes are TRBV9 and TRBJ1-1, with D tentatively TRBD1 (5 bases). V was pared by 2 bases and J by 4 bases, with 9 bases between. Looked up from germline, CDR1 is SGDLS and CDR2 is YYNGEE. This CDR3 has 13 residues. DNA for the CDR3: TGTGCCAGCAGCGTTGGGGGGACCACTGAAGCTTTCTTT. Translated: CASSVGGTTEAFF.

The rearrangement uses TRBV4-2 and TRBJ2-1; 11 positions match TRBD2. The junction had 6 bases not matched to a gene; V was cut back by 1 base and J by 1 base. CDR1 and CDR2 (germline): LGHNA, YNFKEQ. The CDR3 length is 18 residues. In DNA form, the CDR3 reads TGTGCCAGCAGCCAAGGTCTAGCGGGGGGCGCATCCTACAATGAGCAGTTCTTC. Translating it yields CASSQGLAGGASYNEQFF.

V gene TRBV18 combines with J gene TRBJ2-7; TRBD2 agrees at 8 bases. This CDR3 contains 15 residues. Germline loops: CDR1 KGHSH, CDR2 LQKENI. V shed 2 bases, J shed 1 base, and the junction held 4 bases outside the gene matches. This chain's CDR3 is CASSPSSGGSYEQYF. CDR3 nucleotides: TGTGCCAGCTCACCATCTTCGGGGGGGTCCTACGAGCAGTACTTC.

In this sample, this clone turned up a few times. The chain links TRBV5-1 to TRBJ2-3; 7 nucleotides match TRBD2. CDR3 length: 14 residues. Germline CDR1 and CDR2: SGHRS and YFSETQ. The ends lost 3 bases at V and 3 bases at J; junction bases unmatched: 4. CDR3 loop: CASSSGLVTDTQYF. The DNA for the CDR3 is TGCGCCAGCAGCTCCGGACTAGTTACAGATACGCAGTATTTT.